These 18 T cell receptor beta chains originate from one sample sequenced in a study of cytomegalovirus exposure and HLA in healthy donors. It was with 60 Vbeta and 13 Jbeta primers that the PCR ran. Libraries were prepared by immunoSEQ multiplex PCR; TCRdb keeps only in-frame clonotypes and omits some of them. The sample has approximately 210,000 clones. The sample consisted of PBMCs. The receptors were sampled from a woman aged 25-40 years in good health and CMV-seropositive.

The gene calls are TRBV6-5 and TRBJ2-7; TRBD1 is a possible D gene (6 bases). The germline V and J ends were trimmed by 6 bases and 0 bases, with 12 bases remaining between them. The length of the CDR3 is 14 residues. CDR1 and CDR2 (germline): MNHEY, SVGAGI. The CDR3 is CASSSDRSSYEQYF. CDR3 nucleotides: TGTGCCAGCAGCTCAGACAGGAGCTCCTACGAGCAGTACTTC.

V gene TRBV5-1 combines with J gene TRBJ2-3, with 12 bases lining up with TRBD2. V lost 2 bases, J lost 2 bases, and 3 bases stayed unmatched. Looked up from germline, CDR1 is SGHRS and CDR2 is YFSETQ. This CDR3 contains 16 residues. For the CDR3, the DNA is TGCGCCAGCAGCTTCGGACTAGCGGGGAACACAGATACGCAGTATTTT. Its protein product is CASSFGLAGNTDTQYF. The full variable domain, its missing parts supplied by reference TRBV5-1 and TRBJ2-3, is KAGVTQTPRYLIKTRGQQVTLSCSPISGHRSVSWYQQTPGQGLQFLFEYFSETQRNKGNFPGRFSGRQFSNSRSEMNVSTLELGDSALYLCASSFGLAGNTDTQYFGPGTRLTVL.

The genes are TRBV11-3 and TRBJ1-3, with D unresolved. V was trimmed by 2 bases and J by 7 bases, leaving 9 bases between them. Germline CDR1 is SGHNT and CDR2 is YENEEA. This CDR3 is 13 amino acids long. The CDR3 coding sequence is TGTGCCAGCAGCTTAAAGCGGGCGAACACCATATATTTT. Translation: CASSLKRANTIYF.

This chain links TRBV20-1 with TRBJ1-1; no clear D. Trimming took 3 bases from V and 6 from J, leaving 8 bases between them. The CDR3 loop spans 11 amino acids. Germline V gene sequence: CDR1 DFQATT, CDR2 SNEGSKA (reference sequence). The CDR3 DNA is TGCAGTGCTAGTAGTAGCTCTGAAGCTTTCTTT. Protein sequence: CSASSSSEAFF.

The chain combines TRBV28 with TRBJ2-1, with 16 bases identical to TRBD2. The V gene's germline CDR1 is MDHEN and CDR2 SYDVKM. The CDR3 length is 17 residues. V gave up 5 bases and J gave up 11 bases; unmatched junction bases: 12. The CDR3 sequence: CASSLESGLAGGRKQFF. The CDR3 DNA reads as TGTGCCAGCAGTCTAGAATCGGGACTAGCGGGAGGGAGGAAGCAGTTCTTC.

The CDR3 DNA is TGTGCCAGCGCGACAGGTTACTCCTACGAGCAGTACTTC. Residues: CASATGYSYEQYF. The chain recombines TRBV19 with TRBJ2-7; TRBD1 is a possible D gene (6 bases). Trimming removed 9 bases from V and 0 bases from J, with 12 bases in between. This CDR3 has 13 residues. Germline V gene data show CDR1 as LNHDA and CDR2 as SQIVND (reference sequence).

The V gene is TRBV19, the J gene TRBJ2-5, with 9 bases identical to TRBD2. CDR1 is LNHDA, CDR2 SQIVND, per germline (reference sequence). The CDR3 contains 16 residues. V lost 4 bases, J lost 0 bases, and 6 bases stayed unmatched. The CDR3 loop reads CASSRSSGTNQETQYF. The CDR3 DNA sequence: TGTGCCAGTAGTAGATCTAGCGGGACTAACCAAGAGACCCAGTACTTC.

The V and J genes are TRBV19 and TRBJ1-5; D gene unclear. Trimming removed 7 bases at V and 2 bases at J, with 6 bases between. Per the germline V gene, CDR1 is LNHDA and CDR2 is SQIVND (reference sequence). The length of the CDR3 is 12 residues. The CDR3 is CASTGRNQPQHF. The CDR3 DNA is TGTGCCAGTACAGGTCGCAATCAGCCCCAGCATTTT.

The rearrangement joins TRBV29-1 to TRBJ2-3, with D possibly TRBD2 on 7 matching bases. V dropped 4 bases and J dropped 0 bases, with 11 bases sitting between them. CDR1 and CDR2 from the germline V gene are SQVTM and ANQGSEA. The CDR3 length is 14 residues. The CDR3: CSVAGGGSTDTQYF. CDR3 DNA: TGCAGCGTTGCGGGGGGCGGGAGCACAGATACGCAGTATTTT.

V usage is TRBV5-4 and J usage is TRBJ1-4, with D perhaps matching TRBD1 (5 bases). In germline, CDR1 is SGHNT, CDR2 YYREEE (reference sequence). CDR3 length: 14 amino acids. Deletions cut 2 bases from V and 8 bases from J, with 13 bases between. The CDR3 nucleotides read TGTGCCAGCAGCTTACCGGGAGCAGGGGAAAAACTGTTTTTT. This translates into CASSLPGAGEKLFF.

J is TRBJ1-1 and V is TRBV19; the match to TRBD1 covers 9 bases. Germline-derived CDR1 and CDR2 are LNHDA and SQIVND (reference sequence). Trimming took 6 bases from V and 4 from J; bases not matched to a gene: 3. The CDR3 loop spans 13 amino acids. The DNA for the CDR3 is TGTGCCAGTAGCCCGACAGGGGGCACTGAAGCTTTCTTT. It is translated as CASSPTGGTEAFF.

The chain links TRBV5-1 to TRBJ1-5; TRBD1 aligns across 9 bases. With 4 bases clipped from V and 7 bases from J, the junction kept 6 bases outside the gene matches. CDR3 length equals 14 residues. The germline V gene encodes CDR1 SGHRS and CDR2 YFSETQ. CDR3 nucleotide sequence: TGCGCCAGCAGCATAGGGACAGGGCACCAGCCCCAGCATTTT. It is translated as CASSIGTGHQPQHF.

The chain carries TRBV5-1 and TRBJ1-4, with D possibly TRBD1 on 5 matching bases. V was pared by 4 bases and J by 0 bases, with 13 bases between. The CDR3 has 16 residues. Germline CDR1 is SGHRS and CDR2 is YFSETQ. This chain's CDR3 is CASSPIGGATNEKLFF. For the CDR3, the DNA is TGCGCCAGCAGCCCGATCGGGGGGGCAACTAATGAAAAACTGTTTTTT.

The chain couples TRBV7-9 to TRBJ1-6, with D unresolved. V was pared by 7 bases and J by 0 bases, with 7 bases between. Germline V gene lookup returns CDR1 SEHNR and CDR2 FQNEAQ (reference sequence). The CDR3 contains 14 residues. CDR3 DNA sequence: TGTGCCAGCATCCCCCTCTCCTATAATTCACCCCTCCACTTT. This translates into CASIPLSYNSPLHF.

This chain connects TRBV2 to TRBJ2-3, with D maybe TRBD2 (5 bases). The CDR3 has 15 amino acids. Trimming shortened V by 1 base and J by 6 bases, and 14 bases separated the two germline ends. Germline values: CDR1 SNHLY, CDR2 FYNNEI. The CDR3 region is CASSEDLASSDTQYF. The CDR3 DNA is TGTGCCAGCAGTGAAGACCTAGCTTCCTCCGATACGCAGTATTTT.

DNA of the CDR3: TGTGCCAGCTCACCACCAAATAGCGGGGTGAACACCGGGGAGCTGTTTTTT. It is translated as CASSPPNSGVNTGELFF. The chain is built from TRBV18 and TRBJ2-2, with TRBD2 matching 8 bases. The CDR3 is made up of 17 amino acids. With V trimmed by 0 bases and J by 1 base, 4 bases remained unmatched. CDR1 is KGHSH, CDR2 LQKENI, per germline.

This chain joins TRBV20-1 and TRBJ1-2; tentative D call: TRBD1 (5 bases). The CDR3 consists of 11 residues. Germline CDR1 DFQATT, CDR2 SNEGSKA (reference sequence). Trimming left V 6 bases short and J 4 bases short, with 9 bases between. The CDR3 loop reads CSAGVGYGYTF. The DNA for the CDR3 is TGCAGTGCAGGGGTAGGCTATGGCTACACCTTC.

The chain recombines TRBV10-3 with TRBJ2-2; 7 bases line up with TRBD2. V shed 4 bases and J 5 bases; nucleotides not matched to a gene: 4. The germline CDR1 and CDR2 sequences are ENHRY and SYGVKD. The CDR3 spans 14 residues. CDR3 protein: CAISAAGETGELFF. CDR3 bases: TGTGCCATCAGTGCTGCGGGAGAGACCGGGGAGCTGTTTTTT.